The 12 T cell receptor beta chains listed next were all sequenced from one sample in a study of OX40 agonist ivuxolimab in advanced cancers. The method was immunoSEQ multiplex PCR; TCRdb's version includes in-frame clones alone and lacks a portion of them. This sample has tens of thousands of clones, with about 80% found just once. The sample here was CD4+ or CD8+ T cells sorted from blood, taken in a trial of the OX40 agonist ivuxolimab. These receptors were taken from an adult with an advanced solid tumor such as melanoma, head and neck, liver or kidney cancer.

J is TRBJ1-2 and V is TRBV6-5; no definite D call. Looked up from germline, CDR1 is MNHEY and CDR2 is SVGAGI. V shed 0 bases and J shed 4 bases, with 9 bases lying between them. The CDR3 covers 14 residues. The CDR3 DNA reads TGTGCCAGCAGTTACTCTGCCAGTAGCTATGGCTACACCTTC. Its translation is CASSYSASSYGYTF.

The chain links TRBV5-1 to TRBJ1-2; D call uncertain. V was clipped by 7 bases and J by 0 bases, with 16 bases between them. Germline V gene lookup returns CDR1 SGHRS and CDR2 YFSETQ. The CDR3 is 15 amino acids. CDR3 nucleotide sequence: TGCGCCAGCGTACTCCTGCCGGGCGCTAACTATGGCTACACCTTC. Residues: CASVLLPGANYGYTF.

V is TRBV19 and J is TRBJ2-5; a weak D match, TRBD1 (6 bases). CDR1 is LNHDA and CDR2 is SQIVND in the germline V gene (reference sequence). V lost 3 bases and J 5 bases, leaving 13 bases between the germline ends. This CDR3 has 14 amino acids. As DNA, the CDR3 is TGTGCCAGTAGTATTTCTGGGGGCGCGGAGACCCAGTACTTC. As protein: CASSISGGAETQYF.

This CDR3 reads CASSLEYGEAFF. The CDR3 DNA reads TGTGCCAGCAGCTTAGAGTACGGGGAAGCTTTCTTT. The genes are TRBV7-8 and TRBJ1-1; D uncertain. The germline V and J ends were trimmed by 1 base and 8 bases, with 8 bases remaining between them. The CDR3 contains 12 residues. Germline CDR1 reads SGHVS; CDR2 reads FQNEAQ.

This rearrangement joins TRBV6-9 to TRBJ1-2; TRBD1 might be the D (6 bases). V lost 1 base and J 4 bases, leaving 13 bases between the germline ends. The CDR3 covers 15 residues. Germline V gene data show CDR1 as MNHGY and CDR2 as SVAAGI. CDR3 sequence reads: CASSYLVEDSYGYTF. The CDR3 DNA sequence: TGTGCCAGCAGTTATTTAGTAGAGGACAGCTATGGCTACACCTTC.

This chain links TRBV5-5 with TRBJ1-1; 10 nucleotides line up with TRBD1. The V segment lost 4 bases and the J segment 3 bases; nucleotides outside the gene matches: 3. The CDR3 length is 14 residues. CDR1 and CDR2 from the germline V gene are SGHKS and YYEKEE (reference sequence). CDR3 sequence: CASSRQGADTEAFF. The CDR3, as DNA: TGTGCCAGCAGCAGACAGGGGGCCGACACTGAAGCTTTCTTT. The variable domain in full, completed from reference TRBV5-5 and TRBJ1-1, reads DAGVTQSPTHLIKTRGQQVTLRCSPISGHKSVSWYQQVLGQGPQFIFQYYEKEERGRGNFPDRFSARQFPNYSSELNVNALLLGDSALYLCASSRQGADTEAFFGQGTRLTVV.

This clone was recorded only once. CDR3 residues: CASSTGNTQGAEAFF. The CDR3 bases are TGTGCCAGTTCGACCGGGAATACACAGGGGGCTGAAGCTTTCTTT. V and J are TRBV19 and TRBJ1-1, with 8 nucleotides matching TRBD1. CDR3 size: 15 residues. V dropped 8 bases and J dropped 6; count of bases not matched to a gene: 14. CDR1 is LNHDA, CDR2 SQIVND, per germline (reference sequence).

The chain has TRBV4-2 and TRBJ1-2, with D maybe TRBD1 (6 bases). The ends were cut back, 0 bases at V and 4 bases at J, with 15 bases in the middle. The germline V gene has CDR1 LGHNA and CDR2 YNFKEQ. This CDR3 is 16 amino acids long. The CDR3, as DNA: TGTGCCAGCAGCCAAGATCCAGGGGCCGGGGGCTATGGCTACACCTTC. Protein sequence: CASSQDPGAGGYGYTF.

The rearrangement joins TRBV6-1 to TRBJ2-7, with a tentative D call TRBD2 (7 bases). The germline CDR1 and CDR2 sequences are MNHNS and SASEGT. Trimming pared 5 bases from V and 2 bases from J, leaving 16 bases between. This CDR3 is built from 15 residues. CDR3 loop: CASSRAGQMAYEQYF. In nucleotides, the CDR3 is TGTGCCAGCAGTCGAGCGGGACAAATGGCCTACGAGCAGTACTTC.

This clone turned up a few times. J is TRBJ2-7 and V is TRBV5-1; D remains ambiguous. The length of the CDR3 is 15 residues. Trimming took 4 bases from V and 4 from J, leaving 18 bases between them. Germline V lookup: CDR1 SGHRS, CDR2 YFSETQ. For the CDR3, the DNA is TGCGCCAGCAGCCGGACCTCCCTGGGCGATTACGAGCAGTACTTC. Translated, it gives CASSRTSLGDYEQYF.

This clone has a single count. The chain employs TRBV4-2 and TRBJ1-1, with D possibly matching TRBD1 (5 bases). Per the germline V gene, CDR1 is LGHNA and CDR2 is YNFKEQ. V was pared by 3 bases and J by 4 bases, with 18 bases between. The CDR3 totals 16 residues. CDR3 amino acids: CASSHSRGQGVTEAFF. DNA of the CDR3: TGTGCCAGCAGCCATTCCCGAGGGCAGGGAGTCACTGAAGCTTTCTTT.

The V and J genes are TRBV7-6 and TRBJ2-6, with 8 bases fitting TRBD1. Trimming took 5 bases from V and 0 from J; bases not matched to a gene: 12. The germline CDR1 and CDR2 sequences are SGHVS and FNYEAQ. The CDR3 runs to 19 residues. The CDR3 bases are TGTGCCAGCAGCCCATGGCCCCGGGACAGGCCCTCTGGGGCCAACGTCCTGACTTTC. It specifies CASSPWPRDRPSGANVLTF.